This T cell receptor (beta chain) is drawn from a study of spatial heterogeneity in lung cancer. Overall study: The library had UMIs, and each TCR and UMI pair averaged more than ten raw reads.

This CDR3 has 15 residues. V lost 1 base to trimming and J lost 3 bases, with 10 bases between them. From germline, CDR1 is LGHNA and CDR2 YSLEER. This clonotype has ten or more counts. Documented time point: sample taken at primary tumor resection. Whole RNA, which was extracted from tumor, nontumor lung tissue or frozen PBMC, was sequenced without any cell sorting. Donation came from over 60 patients with untreated early-stage non-small cell lung cancer. Each TCR cDNA molecule bore a unique molecular identifier. One entry per CDR3 protein, called by TCRdb with MiXCR from the 5' RACE reads. Seen here are some 53,000 distinct CDR3 sequences, around 6.7% observed once, and the top ten hold 2.5% to 3%.

Here the sequenced sample was PBMCs, taken at surgery. The receptor was isolated from a female donor with early-stage non-small cell lung cancer. J is TRBJ2-1 and V is TRBV4-3; maybe TRBD1 (6 bases). CDR3 sequence (DNA): TGCGCCAGCAGCCAAGCAGGGGTTTACTACAATGAGCAGTTCTTC. Translation gives CASSQAGVYYNEQFF.